The T cell receptor (beta chain) described here comes from a study of blood T cell repertoires in COVID-19. Overall study: COVID-19 samples, acute and convalescent, were from the United States, Italy and Spain. The analysed material was cDNA or gDNA that came from T cells, B-cell-depleted T cells, or PBMCs.

Allocation to cohorts depended on clinical history reported by the participants. The junction had 4 bases not matched to a gene; V was cut back by 5 bases and J by 2 bases. CDR3 size: 15 residues. From germline, CDR1 is SQVTM and CDR2 ANQGSEA. The protocol was immunoSEQ multiplex PCR, while the TCRdb copy is restricted to in-frame clones and leaves out a portion. The repertoire holds approximately 300,000 clones, with more than 85% as singletons. Sequenced material: PBMCs or T cells enriched from blood (not recorded which). The TCR was taken from a young woman who had recovered from COVID-19. The rearrangement joins TRBV29-1 to TRBJ1-3; 12 nucleotides line up with TRBD1. The CDR3 bases are TGCAGCGTTCAAAGGGACAGGGGGCCTGGAAACACCATATATTTT. It specifies CSVQRDRGPGNTIYF. The complete variable domain, with remaining parts taken from reference TRBV29-1 and TRBJ1-3, reads SAVISQKPSRDICQRGTSLTIQCQVDSQVTMMFWYRQQPGQSLTLIATANQGSEATYESGFVIDKFPISRPNLTFSTLTVSNMSPEDSSIYLCSVQRDRGPGNTIYFGEGSWLTVV.